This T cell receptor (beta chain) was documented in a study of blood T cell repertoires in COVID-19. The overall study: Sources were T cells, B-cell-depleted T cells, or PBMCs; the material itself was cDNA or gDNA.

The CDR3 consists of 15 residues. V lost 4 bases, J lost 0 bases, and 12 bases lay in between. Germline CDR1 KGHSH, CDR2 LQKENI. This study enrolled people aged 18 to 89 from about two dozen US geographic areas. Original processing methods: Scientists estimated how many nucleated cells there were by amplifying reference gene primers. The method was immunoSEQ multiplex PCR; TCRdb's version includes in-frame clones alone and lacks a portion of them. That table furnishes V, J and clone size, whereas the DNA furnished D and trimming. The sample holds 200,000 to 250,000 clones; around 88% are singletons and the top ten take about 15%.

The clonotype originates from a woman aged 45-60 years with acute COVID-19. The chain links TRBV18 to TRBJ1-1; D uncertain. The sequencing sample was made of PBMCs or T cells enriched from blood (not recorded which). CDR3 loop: CASSRAAGLNTEAFF. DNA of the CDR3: TGTGCCAGCTCACGGGCCGCCGGCCTGAACACTGAAGCTTTCTTT. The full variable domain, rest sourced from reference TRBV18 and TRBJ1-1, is NAGVMQNPRHLVRRRGQEARLRCSPMKGHSHVYWYRQLPEEGLKFMVYLQKENIIDESGMPKERFSAEFPKEGPSILRIQQVVRGDSAAYFCASSRAAGLNTEAFFGQGTRLTVV.